This entry is about one T cell receptor (beta chain). The antigen is not known. Only in-frame clones appear in the TCRdb table, and some are missing; sequencing was by immunoSEQ multiplex PCR. The sample lists around 140,000 clones, more than 90% occurring once. CDR1 and CDR2 (germline): SGDLS, YYNGEE. Losses at the gene ends were 3 bases for V and 14 bases for J; bases not matched to a gene: 13. This CDR3 region has 14 residues. This specimen comes from a study of T cell responses to AZD1222 COVID-19 vaccine. Study results and caveats: Elevations in Spike-specific TCR breadth and depth followed administration of two AZD1222 doses. Donors were mostly white British, more females; clonal diversity possibly underestimated.

The receptor's source is an adult in good health. Specimen: peripheral blood, collected on day 0 of AZD1222 vaccination. V and J are TRBV9 and TRBJ2-1; TRBD2 agrees at 8 bases. As DNA, the CDR3 is TGTGCCAGCAGCGCGACTAGCGCGTCCCTCCAGGAGTTCTTC. Residues: CASSATSASLQEFF.